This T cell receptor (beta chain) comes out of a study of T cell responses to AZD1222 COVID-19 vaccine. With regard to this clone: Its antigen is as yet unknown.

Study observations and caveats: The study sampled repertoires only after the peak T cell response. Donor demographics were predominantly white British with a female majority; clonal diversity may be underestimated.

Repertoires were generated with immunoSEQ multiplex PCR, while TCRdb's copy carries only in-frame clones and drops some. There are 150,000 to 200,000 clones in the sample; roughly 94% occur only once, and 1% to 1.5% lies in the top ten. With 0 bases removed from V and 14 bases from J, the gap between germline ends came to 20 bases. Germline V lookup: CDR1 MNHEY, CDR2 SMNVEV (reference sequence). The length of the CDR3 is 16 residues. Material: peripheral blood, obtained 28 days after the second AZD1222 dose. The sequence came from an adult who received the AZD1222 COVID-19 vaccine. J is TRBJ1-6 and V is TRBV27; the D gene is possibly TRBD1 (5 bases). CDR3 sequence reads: CASSLSHGAGRRSLHF. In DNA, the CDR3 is TGTGCCAGCAGTTTATCCCATGGGGCAGGCCGTCGATCCCTCCACTTT.